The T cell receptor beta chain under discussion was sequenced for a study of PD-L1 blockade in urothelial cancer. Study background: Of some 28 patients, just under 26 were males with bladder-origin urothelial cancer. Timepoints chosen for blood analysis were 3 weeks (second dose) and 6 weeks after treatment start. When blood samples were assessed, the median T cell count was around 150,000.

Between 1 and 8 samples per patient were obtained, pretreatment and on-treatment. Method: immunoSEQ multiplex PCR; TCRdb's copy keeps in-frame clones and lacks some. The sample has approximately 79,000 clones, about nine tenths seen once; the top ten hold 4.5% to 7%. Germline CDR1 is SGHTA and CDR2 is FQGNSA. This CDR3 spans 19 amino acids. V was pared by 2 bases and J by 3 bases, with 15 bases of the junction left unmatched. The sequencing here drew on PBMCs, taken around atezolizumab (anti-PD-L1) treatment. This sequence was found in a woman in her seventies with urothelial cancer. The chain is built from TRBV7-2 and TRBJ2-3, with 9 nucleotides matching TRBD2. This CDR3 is CASSLSVFGAGGLTDTQYF. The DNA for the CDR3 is TGTGCCAGCAGCTTAAGTGTCTTCGGTGCGGGGGGGCTGACAGATACGCAGTATTTT.